The subject of this entry is one T cell receptor beta chain. Its antigen is unidentified. These data come from a study of shared clonotypes between healthy human individuals. CDR1 and CDR2 from the germline V gene are MDHEN and SYDVKM. Trimming took 7 bases from V and 4 from J, leaving 7 bases between them. The CDR3 consists of 11 residues. Clones were read by immunoSEQ multiplex PCR, and TCRdb kept only the in-frame ones, dropping some. The repertoire includes around 2.5 million clones, over 85% of them detected once, and around 0.37% sits in the top ten. Study-level points and caveats: Sequencing depth was predicted to influence how clonotypes are shared among donors. Sharing across several donors was seen in 4% to 5.5% of naive CD4 clonotypes. The study generally estimated greater richness for naive than memory subsets.

The chain carries TRBV28 and TRBJ1-1; D remains unclear. Sequenced input: naive CD4+ T cells from PBMCs. The subset here: CD45RA+ positively selected. The origin of this receptor is a man aged 18 to 29 in good health. Some clones in this sample may be carry-over from other donors' samples. CDR3 amino acids: CASITGTEAFF. CDR3 bases: TGTGCCAGCATTACGGGCACTGAAGCTTTCTTT. The full variable domain, rest sourced from reference TRBV28 and TRBJ1-1, is DVKVTQSSRYLVKRTGEKVFLECVQDMDHENMFWYRQDPGLGLRLIYFSYDVKMKEKGDIPEGYSVSREKKERFSLILESASTNQTSMYLCASITGTEAFFGQGTRLTVV.